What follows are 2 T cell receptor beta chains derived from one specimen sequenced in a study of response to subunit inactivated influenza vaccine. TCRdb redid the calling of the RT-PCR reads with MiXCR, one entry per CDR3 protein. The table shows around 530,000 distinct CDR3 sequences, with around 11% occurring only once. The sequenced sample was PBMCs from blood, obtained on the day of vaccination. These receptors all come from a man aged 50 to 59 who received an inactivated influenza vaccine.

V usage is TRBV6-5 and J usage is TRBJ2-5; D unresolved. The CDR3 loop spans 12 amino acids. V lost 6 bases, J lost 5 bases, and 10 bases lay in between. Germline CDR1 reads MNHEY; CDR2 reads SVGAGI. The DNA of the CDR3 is TGTGCCAGCAGCAGTGGGTGGGAGACCCAGTACTTC. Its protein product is CASSSGWETQYF.

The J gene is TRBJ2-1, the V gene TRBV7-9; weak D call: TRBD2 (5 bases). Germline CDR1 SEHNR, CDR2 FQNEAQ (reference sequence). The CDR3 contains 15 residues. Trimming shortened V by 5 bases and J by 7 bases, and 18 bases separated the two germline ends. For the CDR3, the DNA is TGTGCCAGCAGCCCACCGTCGGAGGTTAAGAATGAGCAGTTCTTC. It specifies CASSPPSEVKNEQFF.